These 6 T cell receptor beta chains share one sample of origin, sequenced in a study of regulatory T cells in long-lasting Graves disease. Libraries of TCR beta came from iRepertoire HTBI primers plus Arm-PCR of CDR3 regions. MiXCR was run by TCRdb on the multiplex PCR reads, yielding one entry per CDR3 protein. The sample contains about 420,000 distinct CDR3 sequences, about a sixth of which appear only once. Time point described: newly diagnosed GD, antithyroid drugs for less than 3 months. With RNA extracted from PBMCs as input, the TCR library was made. These data also formed part of another study, on T cells in Graves' hyperthyroidism and ophthalmopathy.

Sequencing was performed on peripheral blood mononuclear cells (PBMCs), taken at new diagnosis, from a patient treated with antithyroid drugs. The receptors stem from a woman under 30 with Graves disease.

This clonotype was seen at least ten times. This chain connects TRBV7-2 to TRBJ2-3; 11 bases are a match to TRBD2. The CDR3 sequence is 16 residues long. J gave up 6 bases and V 5 bases, and 10 bases lay outside the gene matches. Germline V gives CDR1 SGHTA, CDR2 FQGNSA. CDR3 in amino acids: CASSKLAGDLRDTQYF. The CDR3 DNA is TGTGCCAGCAGCAAACTAGCGGGAGACCTTCGGGATACGCAGTATTTT. The entire variable domain, with the rest obtained from reference TRBV7-2 and TRBJ2-3, is as follows: GAGVSQSPSNKVTEKGKDVELRCDPISGHTALYWYRQSLGQGLEFLIYFQGNSAPDKSGLPSDRFSAERTGGSVSTLTIQRTQQEDSAVYLCASSKLAGDLRDTQYFGPGTRLTVL.

This clonotype was counted many times. The chain couples TRBV2 to TRBJ2-3; D unclear. Trimming pared 3 bases from V and 9 bases from J, leaving 25 bases between. The CDR3 totals 17 residues. Germline CDR1 is SNHLY and CDR2 is FYNNEI. The CDR3 here is CASSDRGRSAINLTQYF. The CDR3 DNA is TGTGCCAGCAGTGATCGCGGAAGGTCTGCCATTAATTTAACGCAGTATTTT.

The chain joins TRBV6-5 to TRBJ1-4; unclear D gene. The germline gives CDR1 MNHEY, CDR2 SVGAGI. V lost 4 bases to trimming and J lost 3 bases, with 12 bases between them. CDR3 length: 15 amino acids. The CDR3 DNA reads TGTGCCAGCAGTTTAGACTCTATGGCTAATGAAAAACTGTTTTTT. Its translation: CASSLDSMANEKLFF.

This clonotype occurred many times. The CDR3 DNA follows: TGTGCCAGCAGCTTGGTGAACACTGAAGCTTTCTTT. Amino acid sequence: CASSLVNTEAFF. V usage is TRBV28 and J usage is TRBJ1-1; D remains unclear. The V gene lost 6 bases and the J gene lost 0 bases, with 5 bases spanning the gap. The germline gives CDR1 MDHEN, CDR2 SYDVKM. The CDR3 is 12 amino acids.

This clonotype was seen only a few times. The chain recombines TRBV27 with TRBJ2-1, with 7 bases lining up with TRBD1. The V segment lost 6 bases and the J segment 2 bases; nucleotides outside the gene matches: 7. The CDR3 loop spans 15 amino acids. The germline V gene has CDR1 MNHEY and CDR2 SMNVEV (reference sequence). The CDR3 DNA follows: TGTGCCAGCAGGAAACAGGGGCGAGCCTACAATGAGCAGTTCTTC. It yields the protein CASRKQGRAYNEQFF.

The J gene is TRBJ1-1, the V gene TRBV19, with TRBD1 as a possible D gene (5 bases). Per the germline V gene, CDR1 is LNHDA and CDR2 is SQIVND (reference sequence). Trimming shortened V by 7 bases and J by 0 bases, and 9 bases separated the two germline ends. This CDR3 comprises 13 residues. CDR3 coding DNA: TGTGCCAGTAAACCGGGACTGAACACTGAAGCTTTCTTT. Protein sequence: CASKPGLNTEAFF.